This entry concerns a single T cell receptor (beta chain). The target of this receptor is not known. No base-level quality is on record; no much larger clone is a single base apart. The sample is drawn from a study of blood T cell repertoires in COVID-19 (dated by TCRdb to 2018 to 2021). Context from the whole study: The collaborator samples originated in the United States, Italy and Spain and spanned the acute and convalescent phases of COVID-19. Nearly every sample came with metadata listing a de-identified subject ID, COVID-19 status, age in years and sex. Deeply sampled blood TCRbeta repertoires from subjects exposed to, actively infected with, or recovered from COVID-19 were included in the dataset. The prospective study material was composed of cDNA or gDNA derived from T cells, B-cell-depleted T cells, or PBMCs. The repertoires were released in a freely available public database meant as a resource for research on the immune response to SARS-CoV-2. Where HLA class I and class II types were available, the types were taken from metadata supplied by the sample provider, not from assay-based typing. Samples were obtained from the ongoing ImmuneRACE study (first 160 participants) and from some 1,200 subjects provided by 6 global collaborators.

The paper as a whole reports these results and caveats: The quantity of clinical and demographic metadata differed by source and by participant and was supplied without curation.

From the cysteine through the phenylalanine, the CDR3 covers 14 amino acids. Of the read, only the CDR3 DNA is kept; its 42 bases are in frame from base 1. The germline V gene encodes CDR1 LGHNA and CDR2 YSLEER. V gives up 1 base and J gives up 4 bases, and the segment between their germline ends measures 8 bases. The immunoSEQ Assay, a bias-controlled multiplex PCR, was used to amplify TCRbeta CDR3 regions from genomic DNA. The paper's data handling went like this. Within the assay, amplification of reference gene primers was used to estimate how many nucleated cells each sample contained. Sequence reads were collapsed and filtered to measure the absolute abundance of every unique TCRbeta CDR3 rearrangement. For each sample, productive Simpson clonality was calculated by taking the square root of Simpson's diversity index across productive rearrangements. In its TCRdb copy, this immuneACCESS table keeps in-frame sequences only and misses some clones. Where compared with another copy, unresolved V genes explain less than half of these, and the others have no known cause. D and trimming come from the DNA, and the V and J calls and clone size come from that table. The sample table holds under 200,000 clones, of which 82% were seen once. Around 8% of the sample lies in the top ten.

One collaborating source in Seattle enrolled patients during active infection and followed them longitudinally through the course of disease. Whole blood was collected in K2EDTA tubes by collaborating institutions according to the institutions' own protocols. For TCRbeta analysis, collaborators shipped samples as frozen whole blood, isolated PBMCs, or DNA extracted from either of those sample types. This sequence originates from an older woman with COVID-19, enrolled during active disease. The chain couples TRBV4-3 to TRBJ2-1; a tentative D match to TRBD2 spans 5 bases. The sample comprised peripheral blood. The CDR3 protein sequence reads: CASSQGGAYNEQFF. The DNA is as follows: TGCGCCAGCAGCCAAGGGGGAGCGTACAATGAGCAGTTCTTC.